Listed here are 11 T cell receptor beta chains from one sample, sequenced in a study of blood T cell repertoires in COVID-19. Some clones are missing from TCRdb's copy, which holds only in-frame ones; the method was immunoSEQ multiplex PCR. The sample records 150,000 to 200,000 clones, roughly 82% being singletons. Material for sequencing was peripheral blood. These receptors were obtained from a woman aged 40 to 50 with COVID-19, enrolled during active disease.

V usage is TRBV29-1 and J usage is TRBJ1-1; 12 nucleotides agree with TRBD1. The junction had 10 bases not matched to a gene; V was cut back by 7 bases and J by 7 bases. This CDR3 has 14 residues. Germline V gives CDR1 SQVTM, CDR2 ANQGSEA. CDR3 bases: TGCAGCGCAAAAGCCGGGACAGGGGGCGTTGAAGCTTTCTTT. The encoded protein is CSAKAGTGGVEAFF.

The CDR3 is CASGGPDPGYEQYF. Written as DNA, the CDR3 is TGTGCCAGCGGAGGACCGGACCCGGGCTACGAGCAGTACTTC. This sequence joins TRBV28 and TRBJ2-7; D may be TRBD2 (5 bases). The CDR3 contains 14 residues. Trimming stripped 8 bases from V and 3 bases from J, with 17 bases between. The germline gives CDR1 MDHEN, CDR2 SYDVKM. The entire variable domain, with the rest obtained from reference TRBV28 and TRBJ2-7, is as follows: DVKVTQSSRYLVKRTGEKVFLECVQDMDHENMFWYRQDPGLGLRLIYFSYDVKMKEKGDIPEGYSVSREKKERFSLILESASTNQTSMYLCASGGPDPGYEQYFGPGTRLTVT.

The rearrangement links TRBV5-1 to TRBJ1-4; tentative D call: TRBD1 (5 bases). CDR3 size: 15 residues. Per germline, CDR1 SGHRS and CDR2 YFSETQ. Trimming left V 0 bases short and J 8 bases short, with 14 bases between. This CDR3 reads CASSLATGGYEKLFF. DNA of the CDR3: TGCGCCAGCAGCTTGGCAACCGGGGGATACGAAAAACTGTTTTTT.

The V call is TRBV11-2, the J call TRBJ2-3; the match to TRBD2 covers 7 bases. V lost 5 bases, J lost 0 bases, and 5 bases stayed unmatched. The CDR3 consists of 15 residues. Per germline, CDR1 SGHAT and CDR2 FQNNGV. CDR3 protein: CASSPRGRSTDTQYF. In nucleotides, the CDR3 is TGTGCCAGCAGCCCGCGGGGGAGGAGCACAGATACGCAGTATTTT.

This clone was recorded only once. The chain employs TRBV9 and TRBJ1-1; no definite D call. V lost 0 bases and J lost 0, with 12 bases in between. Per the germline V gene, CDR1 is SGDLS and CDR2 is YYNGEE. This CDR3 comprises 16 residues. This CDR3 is CASSVEGVRLNTEAFF. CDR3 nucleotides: TGTGCCAGCAGCGTAGAAGGCGTCAGGCTGAACACTGAAGCTTTCTTT.

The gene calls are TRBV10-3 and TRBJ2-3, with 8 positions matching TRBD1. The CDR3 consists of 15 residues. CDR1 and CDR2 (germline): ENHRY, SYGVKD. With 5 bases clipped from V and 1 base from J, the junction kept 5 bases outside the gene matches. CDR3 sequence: CAISLDRGRTDTQYF. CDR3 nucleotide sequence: TGTGCCATCAGTCTCGACAGGGGCCGCACAGATACGCAGTATTTT.

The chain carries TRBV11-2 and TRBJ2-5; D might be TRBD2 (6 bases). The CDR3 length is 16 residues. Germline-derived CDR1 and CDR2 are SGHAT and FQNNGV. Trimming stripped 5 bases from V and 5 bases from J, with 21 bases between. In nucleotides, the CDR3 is TGTGCCAGCAGCGCTGGGGGGACCACGGTCAGGGAGACCCAGTACTTC. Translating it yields CASSAGGTTVRETQYF.

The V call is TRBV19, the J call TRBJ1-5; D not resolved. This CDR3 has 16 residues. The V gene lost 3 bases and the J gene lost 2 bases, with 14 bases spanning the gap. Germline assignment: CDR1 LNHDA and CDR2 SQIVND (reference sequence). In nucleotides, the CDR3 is TGTGCCAGTAGTATGATAAAACTGATACGCAATCAGCCCCAGCATTTT. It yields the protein CASSMIKLIRNQPQHF.

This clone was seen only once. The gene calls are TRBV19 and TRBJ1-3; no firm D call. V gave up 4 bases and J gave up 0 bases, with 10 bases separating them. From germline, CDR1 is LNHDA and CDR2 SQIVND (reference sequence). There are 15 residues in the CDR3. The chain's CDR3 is CASSTTRFSGNTIYF. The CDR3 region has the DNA TGTGCCAGTAGTACGACAAGGTTCTCTGGAAACACCATATATTTT.

The CDR3 region is CASSEGVAGVYKGELFF. The CDR3 DNA reads as TGTGCCAGCAGTGAAGGGGTAGCGGGGGTTTACAAGGGGGAGCTGTTTTTT. The rearrangement uses TRBV2 and TRBJ2-2, with 9 bases lining up with TRBD2. The germline gives CDR1 SNHLY, CDR2 FYNNEI. The CDR3 runs 17 residues. Trimming removed 1 base from V and 8 bases from J; junction bases left unmatched: 11.

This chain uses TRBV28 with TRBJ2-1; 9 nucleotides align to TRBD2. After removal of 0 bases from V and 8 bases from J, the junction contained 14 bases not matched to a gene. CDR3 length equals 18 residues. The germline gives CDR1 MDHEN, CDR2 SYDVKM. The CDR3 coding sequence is TGTGCCAGCAGTTTATGGTCCGGAATGGCTAGCGGGATATATGAGCAGTTCTTC. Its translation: CASSLWSGMASGIYEQFF.